This T cell receptor beta chain came from a study of shared clonotypes between healthy human individuals. As for the study in general: The people who gave samples were two women and a few men aged 18 to 49.

The CDR3 has 19 amino acids. Trimming removed 3 bases from V and 6 bases from J; junction bases left unmatched: 21. Germline V gene data show CDR1 as SQVTM and CDR2 as ANQGSEA. Caucasian adults living in Nashville, Tennessee, provided all samples. Assay execution took place at the deep level. Several immunoSEQ 96-well plates shared each subset's DNA, each plate a replicate. Sequenced by immunoSEQ multiplex PCR; TCRdb stores in-frame clones only, minus some. This table has hundreds of thousands of clones, around 77% appearing once. Sequencing input: PBMCs. The rearrangement links TRBV29-1 to TRBJ2-3; 10 bases are shared with TRBD2. The clonotype comes from a woman in her thirties or forties in good health. Some clones in this sample may be carry-over from other donors' samples. CDR3 protein: CSVDNPSSGRAHFVDTQYF. As DNA, the CDR3 is TGCAGCGTTGACAACCCATCCAGCGGGAGGGCCCATTTCGTGGATACGCAGTATTTT.